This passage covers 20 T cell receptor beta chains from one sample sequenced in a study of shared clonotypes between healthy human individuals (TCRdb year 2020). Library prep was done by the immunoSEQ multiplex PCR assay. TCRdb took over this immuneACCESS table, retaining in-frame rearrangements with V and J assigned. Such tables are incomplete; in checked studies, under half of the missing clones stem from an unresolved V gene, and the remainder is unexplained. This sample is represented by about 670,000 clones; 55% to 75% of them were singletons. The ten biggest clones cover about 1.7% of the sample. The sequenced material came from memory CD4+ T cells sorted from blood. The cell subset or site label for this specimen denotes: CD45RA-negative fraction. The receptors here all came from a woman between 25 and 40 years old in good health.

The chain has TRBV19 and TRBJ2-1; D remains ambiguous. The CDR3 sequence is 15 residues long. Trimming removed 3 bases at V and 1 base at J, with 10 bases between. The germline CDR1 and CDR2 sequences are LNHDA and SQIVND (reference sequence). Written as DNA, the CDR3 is TGTGCCAGTAGTATCTTGAGCGTATCCTACAATGAGCAGTTCTTC. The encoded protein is CASSILSVSYNEQFF. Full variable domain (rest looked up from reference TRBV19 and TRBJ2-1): DGGITQSPKYLFRKEGQNVTLSCEQNLNHDAMYWYRQDPGQGLRLIYYSQIVNDFQKGDIAEGYSVSREKKESFPLTVTSAQKNPTAFYLCASSILSVSYNEQFFGPGTRLTVL.

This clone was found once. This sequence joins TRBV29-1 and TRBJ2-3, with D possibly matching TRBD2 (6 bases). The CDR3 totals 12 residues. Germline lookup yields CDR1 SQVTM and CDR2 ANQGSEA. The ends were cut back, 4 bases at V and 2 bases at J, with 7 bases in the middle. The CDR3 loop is CSVVRDTDTQYF. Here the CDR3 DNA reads TGCAGCGTTGTGCGGGACACAGATACGCAGTATTTT.

Here the CDR3 reads CASRWRGRANEQFF. The CDR3 DNA is TGTGCCAGCAGATGGCGGGGACGGGCCAATGAGCAGTTCTTC. The chain has TRBV5-8 and TRBJ2-1; possible D gene TRBD2, 6 bases. The length of the CDR3 is 14 residues. V gave up 5 bases and J gave up 6 bases, with 15 bases separating them. Germline-derived CDR1 and CDR2 are SGHTS and YDEGEE.

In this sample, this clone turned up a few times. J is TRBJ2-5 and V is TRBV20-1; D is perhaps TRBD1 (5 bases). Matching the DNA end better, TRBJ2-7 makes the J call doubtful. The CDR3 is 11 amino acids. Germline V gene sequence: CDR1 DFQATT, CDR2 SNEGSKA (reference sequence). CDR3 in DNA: TGCAGTATGGACAAATCCTACGAGCAGTACTTC. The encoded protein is CSMDKSYEQYF.

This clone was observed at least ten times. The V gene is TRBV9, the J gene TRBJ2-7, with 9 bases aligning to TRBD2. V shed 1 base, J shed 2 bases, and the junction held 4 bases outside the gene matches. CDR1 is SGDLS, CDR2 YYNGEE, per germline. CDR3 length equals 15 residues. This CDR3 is CASSVRAGGPYEQYF. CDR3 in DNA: TGTGCCAGCAGCGTAAGGGCGGGAGGGCCCTACGAGCAGTACTTC.

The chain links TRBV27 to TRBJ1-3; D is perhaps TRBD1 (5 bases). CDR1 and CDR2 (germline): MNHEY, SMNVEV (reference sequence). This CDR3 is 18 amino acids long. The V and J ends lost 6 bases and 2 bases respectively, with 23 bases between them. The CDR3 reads CASSARSGNRGAGNTIYF. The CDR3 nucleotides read TGTGCCAGCAGCGCGCGGAGTGGAAATCGGGGGGCTGGAAACACCATATATTTT.

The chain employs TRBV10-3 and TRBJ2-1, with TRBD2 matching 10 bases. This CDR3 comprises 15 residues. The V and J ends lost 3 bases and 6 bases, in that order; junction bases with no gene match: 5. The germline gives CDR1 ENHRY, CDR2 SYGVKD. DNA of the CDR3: TGTGCCATCAGTGACGGACTAGCGGACGGCAATGAGCAGTTCTTC. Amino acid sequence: CAISDGLADGNEQFF.

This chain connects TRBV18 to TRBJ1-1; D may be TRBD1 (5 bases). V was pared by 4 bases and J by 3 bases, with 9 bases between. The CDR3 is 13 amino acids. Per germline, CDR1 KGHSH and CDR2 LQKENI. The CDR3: CASSQGTDTEAFF. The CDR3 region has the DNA TGTGCCAGCTCACAGGGGACTGACACTGAAGCTTTCTTT. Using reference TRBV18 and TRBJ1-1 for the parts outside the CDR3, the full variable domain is NAGVMQNPRHLVRRRGQEARLRCSPMKGHSHVYWYRQLPEEGLKFMVYLQKENIIDESGMPKERFSAEFPKEGPSILRIQQVVRGDSAAYFCASSQGTDTEAFFGQGTRLTVV.

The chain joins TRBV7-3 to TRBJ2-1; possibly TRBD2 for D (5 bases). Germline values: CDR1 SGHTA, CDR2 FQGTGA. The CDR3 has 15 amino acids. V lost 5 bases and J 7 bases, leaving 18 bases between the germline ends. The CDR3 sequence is CASSPTSSFFNEQFF. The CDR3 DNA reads TGTGCCAGCAGCCCCACTAGTTCCTTTTTTAATGAGCAGTTCTTC.

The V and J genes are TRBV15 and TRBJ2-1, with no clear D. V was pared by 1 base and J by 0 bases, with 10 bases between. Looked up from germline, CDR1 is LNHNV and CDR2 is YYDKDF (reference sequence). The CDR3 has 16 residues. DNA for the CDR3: TGTGCCACCAGCAGAGCAACGGCTAGCTCCTACAATGAGCAGTTCTTC. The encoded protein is CATSRATASSYNEQFF.

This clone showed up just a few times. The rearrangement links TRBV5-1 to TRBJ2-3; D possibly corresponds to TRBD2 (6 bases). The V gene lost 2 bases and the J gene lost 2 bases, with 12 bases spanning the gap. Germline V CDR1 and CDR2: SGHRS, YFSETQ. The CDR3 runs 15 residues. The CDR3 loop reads CASSFVSGATDTQYF. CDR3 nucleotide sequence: TGCGCCAGCAGCTTTGTGTCGGGAGCCACAGATACGCAGTATTTT.

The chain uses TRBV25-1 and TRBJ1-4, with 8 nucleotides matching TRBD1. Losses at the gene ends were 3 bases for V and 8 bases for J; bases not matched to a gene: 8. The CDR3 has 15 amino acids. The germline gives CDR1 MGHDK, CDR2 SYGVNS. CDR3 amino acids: CASSDPQGAGEKLFF. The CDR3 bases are TGTGCCAGCAGTGATCCCCAGGGGGCTGGCGAAAAACTGTTTTTT. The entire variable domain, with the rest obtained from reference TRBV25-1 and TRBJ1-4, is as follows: EADIYQTPRYLVIGTGKKITLECSQTMGHDKMYWYQQDPGMELHLIHYSYGVNSTEKGDLSSESTVSRIRTEHFPLTLESARPSHTSQYLCASSDPQGAGEKLFFGSGTQLSVL.

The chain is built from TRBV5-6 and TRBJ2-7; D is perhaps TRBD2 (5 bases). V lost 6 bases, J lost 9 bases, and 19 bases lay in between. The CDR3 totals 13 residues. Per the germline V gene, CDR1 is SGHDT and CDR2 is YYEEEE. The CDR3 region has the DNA TGTGCCAGCACCAGGACTGATTCGGGAACGCAGTACTTC. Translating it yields CASTRTDSGTQYF.

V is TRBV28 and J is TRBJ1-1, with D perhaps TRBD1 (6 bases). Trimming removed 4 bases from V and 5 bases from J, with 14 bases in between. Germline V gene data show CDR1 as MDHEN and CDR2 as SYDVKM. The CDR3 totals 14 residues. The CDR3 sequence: CASSSQGLRTEAFF. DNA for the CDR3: TGTGCCAGCAGTTCCCAGGGGCTCAGGACTGAAGCTTTCTTT.

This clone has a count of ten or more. The CDR3 coding sequence is TGTGCCAGTAGTCTCCGGGATACTAGCACAGATACGCAGTATTTT. Translating it yields CASSLRDTSTDTQYF. The J gene is TRBJ2-3, the V gene TRBV19, with a possible D match to TRBD2 (5 bases). V gave up 5 bases and J gave up 0 bases, with 12 bases separating them. This CDR3 is built from 15 residues. Germline V lookup: CDR1 LNHDA, CDR2 SQIVND (reference sequence).

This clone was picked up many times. CDR3 in DNA: TGTGCCAGCAGTGTCACAGATACGCAGTATTTT. Amino acids: CASSVTDTQYF. V and J are TRBV2 and TRBJ2-3; D unresolved. Germline CDR1 is SNHLY and CDR2 is FYNNEI. The CDR3 loop spans 11 amino acids. Trimming removed 4 bases from V and 2 bases from J, with 1 base in between.

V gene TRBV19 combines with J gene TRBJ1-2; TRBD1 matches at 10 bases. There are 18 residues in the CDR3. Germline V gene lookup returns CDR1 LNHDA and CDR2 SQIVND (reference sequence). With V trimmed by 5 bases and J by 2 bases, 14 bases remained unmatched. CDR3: CASSLSYLRDRGNYGYTF. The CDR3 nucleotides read TGTGCCAGTAGTCTCTCCTATCTCCGGGACAGGGGAAACTATGGCTACACCTTC.

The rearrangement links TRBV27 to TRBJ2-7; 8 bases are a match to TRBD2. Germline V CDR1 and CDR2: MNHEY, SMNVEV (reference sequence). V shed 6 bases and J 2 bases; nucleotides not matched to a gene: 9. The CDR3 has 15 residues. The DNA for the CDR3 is TGTGCCAGCAGCCCGGGGACTAGTTGGGCCTACGAGCAGTACTTC. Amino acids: CASSPGTSWAYEQYF.

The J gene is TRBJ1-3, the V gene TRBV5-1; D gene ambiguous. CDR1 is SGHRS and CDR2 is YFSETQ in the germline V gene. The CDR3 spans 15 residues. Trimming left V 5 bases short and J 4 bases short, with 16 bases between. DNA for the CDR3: TGCGCCAGCAGTCATGGCGGGGTGATCGGAAACACCATATATTTT. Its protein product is CASSHGGVIGNTIYF.

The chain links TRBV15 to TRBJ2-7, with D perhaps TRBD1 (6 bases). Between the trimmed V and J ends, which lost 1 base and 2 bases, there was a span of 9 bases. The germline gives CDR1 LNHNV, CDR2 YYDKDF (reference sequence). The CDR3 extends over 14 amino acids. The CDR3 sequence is CATSRARGAYEQYF. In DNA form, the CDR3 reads TGTGCCACCAGCAGAGCCAGGGGAGCCTACGAGCAGTACTTC. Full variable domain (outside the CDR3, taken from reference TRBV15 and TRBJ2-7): DAMVIQNPRYQVTQFGKPVTLSCSQTLNHNVMYWYQQKSSQAPKLLFHYYDKDFNNEADTPDNFQSRRPNTSFCFLDIRSPGLGDTAMYLCATSRARGAYEQYFGPGTRLTVT.